A single sample gave rise to the 19 T cell receptor beta chains below, sequenced in a study of PD-1 blockade in classical Hodgkin lymphoma. TCRdb keeps only in-frame clones here, not all; method: immunoSEQ multiplex PCR. The table lists approximately 4,400 clones, 63% of them singletons. Each patient relapsed following autologous stem cell transplantation, and prior brentuximab vedotin exposure differed. Here the sequenced sample was peripheral blood mononuclear cells (PBMCs), taken at baseline. The receptors originated from a human donor with classical Hodgkin lymphoma.

This clone is termed medium-sized. V and J are TRBV7-9 and TRBJ2-5; D might be TRBD1 (6 bases). Germline-derived CDR1 and CDR2 are SEHNR and FQNEAQ (reference sequence). Trimming cost V 1 base and J 4 bases, with 10 bases left between them. The CDR3 runs 14 residues. The CDR3 sequence: CASSLVSRGETQYF. CDR3 nucleotides: TGTGCCAGCAGCTTAGTGAGCAGGGGAGAGACCCAGTACTTC.

In nucleotides, the CDR3 is TGTGCCAGCAGCTTTATGGGGGCAAACAATGAGCAGTTCTTC. Its translation: CASSFMGANNEQFF. The chain couples TRBV11-3 to TRBJ2-1, with D perhaps TRBD1 (6 bases). The germline V and J ends were trimmed by 3 bases and 5 bases, with 11 bases remaining between them. Germline V CDR1 and CDR2: SGHNT, YENEEA. The CDR3 sequence is 14 residues long.

As regards this clone: At the DNA level, this CDR3 is encoded by other sequences in the same sample as well. CDR3 residues: CASSLSRGGNTGELFF. The CDR3 DNA reads as TGCGCCAGCAGCTTGAGCAGGGGTGGGAACACCGGGGAGCTGTTTTTT. This chain connects TRBV5-1 to TRBJ2-2; possibly TRBD1 for D (6 bases). Trimming took off 1 base at V and 1 base at J, with 11 bases between the two ends. Germline V gene lookup returns CDR1 SGHRS and CDR2 YFSETQ. The CDR3 has 16 residues.

The chain carries TRBV13 and TRBJ1-2; 7 nucleotides line up with TRBD1. The CDR3 covers 13 residues. The junction had 8 bases not matched to a gene; V was cut back by 5 bases and J by 8 bases. Germline values: CDR1 PRHDT, CDR2 FYEKMQ (reference sequence). For the CDR3, the DNA is TGTGCCAGCAGCCAAGACAGGGTCGGGGGCTACACCTTC. It translates to CASSQDRVGGYTF.

The chain uses TRBV5-4 and TRBJ1-2, with TRBD1 as a possible D gene (5 bases). The V gene's germline CDR1 is SGHNT and CDR2 YYREEE (reference sequence). The CDR3 consists of 15 residues. Trimming pared 4 bases from V and 4 bases from J, leaving 17 bases between. Written as DNA, the CDR3 is TGTGCCAGCAGCGCCAGGACACGGACGGCCTATGGCTACACCTTC. It specifies CASSARTRTAYGYTF.

This clone turned up a few times. The V and J genes are TRBV30 and TRBJ1-5, with 10 bases lining up with TRBD1. Germline V lookup: CDR1 GTSNPN, CDR2 SVGIG (reference sequence). J gave up 7 bases and V 5 bases, and 2 bases lay outside the gene matches. CDR3 length: 12 residues. CDR3 nucleotide sequence: TGTGCCTGGGGGGGACAGGGGCAGCCCCAGCATTTT. Amino acid sequence: CAWGGQGQPQHF.

The chain links TRBV10-2 to TRBJ2-1; D may correspond to TRBD1 or TRBD2 (7 bases each). Trimming removed 8 bases from V and 6 bases from J, with 26 bases in between. There are 17 residues in the CDR3. Germline V gives CDR1 WSHSY, CDR2 SAAADI. CDR3 in DNA: TGCGCCAGCCGAGAGGTCCCGAGGGGGCGGGAGTTCAATGAGCAGTTCTTC. Amino acid sequence: CASREVPRGREFNEQFF.

A remark on this clone: The identical CDR3 is also encoded by other nucleotide sequences in the sample. The V gene is TRBV5-1, the J gene TRBJ2-7; the D gene could be TRBD1 or TRBD2 (6 bases each). CDR1 is SGHRS and CDR2 is YFSETQ in the germline V gene. This CDR3 spans 13 amino acids. Trimming left V 1 base short and J 6 bases short, with 11 bases between. CDR3 sequence reads: CASSLRTGAEQYF. The CDR3 DNA sequence: TGCGCCAGCAGCTTGAGGACGGGGGCCGAGCAGTACTTC.

J is TRBJ2-5 and V is TRBV7-2; D call uncertain. Germline loops: CDR1 SGHTA, CDR2 FQGNSA. The V gene lost 5 bases and the J gene lost 4 bases, with 14 bases spanning the gap. CDR3 size: 14 residues. CDR3 bases: TGTGCCAGCAGCCCGGGTGATGGACCAGAGACCCAGTACTTC. Translated: CASSPGDGPETQYF.

The V and J genes are TRBV6-1 and TRBJ1-1, with no clear D. V was shortened by 3 bases and J by 7 bases, with 6 bases between the two germline ends. Germline CDR1 MNHNS, CDR2 SASEGT. The CDR3 contains 11 residues. The chain's CDR3 is CASSEYSEAFF. For the CDR3, the DNA is TGTGCCAGCAGTGAGTACAGTGAAGCTTTCTTT.

There are a few counts of this clone. The chain links TRBV25-1 to TRBJ2-2, with TRBD1 identical over 8 bases. CDR3 length equals 18 residues. V gave up 6 bases and J gave up 0 bases; unmatched junction bases: 12. Per the germline V gene, CDR1 is MGHDK and CDR2 is SYGVNS. This CDR3 reads CASRGPTGANPNTGELFF. CDR3 in DNA: TGTGCCAGCAGAGGACCGACAGGGGCTAACCCGAACACCGGGGAGCTGTTTTTT.

This sequence joins TRBV7-3 and TRBJ1-2, with no clear D. This CDR3 is 14 amino acids long. Germline lookup yields CDR1 SGHTA and CDR2 FQGTGA. V lost 8 bases, J lost 8 bases, and 21 bases lay in between. In DNA, the CDR3 is TGTGCCAGCTTCGATGGAATGGGTATTGGGGGCTACACCTTC. It yields the protein CASFDGMGIGGYTF.

The V and J genes are TRBV7-2 and TRBJ1-5; D is unresolved. CDR1 SGHTA and CDR2 FQGNSA come from the germline V gene. The CDR3 is 15 residues long. V was shortened by 6 bases and J by 0 bases, with 12 bases between the two germline ends. The CDR3 DNA reads as TGTGCCAGCAGATTAACCAGAGATAGCAATCAGCCCCAGCATTTT. It is translated as CASRLTRDSNQPQHF.

This chain connects TRBV5-1 to TRBJ2-7; D gene uncertain. Germline CDR1 reads SGHRS; CDR2 reads YFSETQ. Trimming pared 0 bases from V and 0 bases from J, leaving 1 base between. CDR3 size: 12 residues. The CDR3 nucleotides read TGCGCCAGCAGCTTGGCCTCCTACGAGCAGTACTTC. It encodes CASSLASYEQYF.

By sample share, this clone is medium-sized. The chain couples TRBV7-2 to TRBJ2-3, with TRBD2 identical over 11 bases. CDR3 length equals 14 residues. V lost 3 bases and J lost 8; bases outside the gene matches: 4. The germline V gene has CDR1 SGHTA and CDR2 FQGNSA. CDR3 region: CASSLLAGGRTQYF. DNA for the CDR3: TGTGCCAGCAGCTTGCTAGCGGGGGGACGTACGCAGTATTTT.

The rearrangement links TRBV5-5 to TRBJ2-7; a possible D gene is TRBD2 (5 bases). CDR1 is SGHKS and CDR2 is YYEKEE in the germline V gene (reference sequence). The length of the CDR3 is 16 residues. V gave up 4 bases and J gave up 2 bases, with 19 bases separating them. The CDR3 DNA is TGTGCCAGCAGCCCCTCATCGAAGCGGATCCCCTACGAGCAGTACTTC. Translation: CASSPSSKRIPYEQYF.

This clone appeared a few times. This chain links TRBV4-1 with TRBJ2-1, with 8 bases matching TRBD2. Germline V CDR1 and CDR2: MGHRA, YSYEKL. V lost 4 bases, J lost 7 bases, and 9 bases stayed unmatched. CDR3 length: 15 amino acids. The CDR3, as DNA: TGCGCCAGCAGCCTGCTTGCGGGAGGATGGAATGAGCAGTTCTTC. Its protein is CASSLLAGGWNEQFF.

This rearrangement joins TRBV19 to TRBJ2-7; D tentatively fits TRBD1 or TRBD2 (5 bases each). Trimming cost V 1 base and J 3 bases, with 10 bases left between them. The CDR3 extends over 14 amino acids. CDR1 LNHDA and CDR2 SQIVND come from the germline V gene (reference sequence). The CDR3 sequence: CASSIGDLHYEQYF. The CDR3 coding sequence is TGTGCCAGTAGTATAGGGGACCTGCACTACGAGCAGTACTTC.

The gene calls are TRBV7-2 and TRBJ2-7, with 11 positions matching TRBD2. The CDR3 has 16 amino acids. V lost 5 bases to trimming and J lost 4 bases; unmatched junction nucleotides: 10. From germline, CDR1 is SGHTA and CDR2 FQGNSA. The CDR3 here is CASSQPTSGTNYEQYF. Here the CDR3 DNA reads TGTGCCAGCAGCCAACCGACTAGCGGGACGAATTACGAGCAGTACTTC. The full variable domain, in which reference TRBV7-2 and TRBJ2-7 provide the parts outside the CDR3, is GAGVSQSPSNKVTEKGKDVELRCDPISGHTALYWYRQSLGQGLEFLIYFQGNSAPDKSGLPSDRFSAERTGGSVSTLTIQRTQQEDSAVYLCASSQPTSGTNYEQYFGPGTRLTVT.